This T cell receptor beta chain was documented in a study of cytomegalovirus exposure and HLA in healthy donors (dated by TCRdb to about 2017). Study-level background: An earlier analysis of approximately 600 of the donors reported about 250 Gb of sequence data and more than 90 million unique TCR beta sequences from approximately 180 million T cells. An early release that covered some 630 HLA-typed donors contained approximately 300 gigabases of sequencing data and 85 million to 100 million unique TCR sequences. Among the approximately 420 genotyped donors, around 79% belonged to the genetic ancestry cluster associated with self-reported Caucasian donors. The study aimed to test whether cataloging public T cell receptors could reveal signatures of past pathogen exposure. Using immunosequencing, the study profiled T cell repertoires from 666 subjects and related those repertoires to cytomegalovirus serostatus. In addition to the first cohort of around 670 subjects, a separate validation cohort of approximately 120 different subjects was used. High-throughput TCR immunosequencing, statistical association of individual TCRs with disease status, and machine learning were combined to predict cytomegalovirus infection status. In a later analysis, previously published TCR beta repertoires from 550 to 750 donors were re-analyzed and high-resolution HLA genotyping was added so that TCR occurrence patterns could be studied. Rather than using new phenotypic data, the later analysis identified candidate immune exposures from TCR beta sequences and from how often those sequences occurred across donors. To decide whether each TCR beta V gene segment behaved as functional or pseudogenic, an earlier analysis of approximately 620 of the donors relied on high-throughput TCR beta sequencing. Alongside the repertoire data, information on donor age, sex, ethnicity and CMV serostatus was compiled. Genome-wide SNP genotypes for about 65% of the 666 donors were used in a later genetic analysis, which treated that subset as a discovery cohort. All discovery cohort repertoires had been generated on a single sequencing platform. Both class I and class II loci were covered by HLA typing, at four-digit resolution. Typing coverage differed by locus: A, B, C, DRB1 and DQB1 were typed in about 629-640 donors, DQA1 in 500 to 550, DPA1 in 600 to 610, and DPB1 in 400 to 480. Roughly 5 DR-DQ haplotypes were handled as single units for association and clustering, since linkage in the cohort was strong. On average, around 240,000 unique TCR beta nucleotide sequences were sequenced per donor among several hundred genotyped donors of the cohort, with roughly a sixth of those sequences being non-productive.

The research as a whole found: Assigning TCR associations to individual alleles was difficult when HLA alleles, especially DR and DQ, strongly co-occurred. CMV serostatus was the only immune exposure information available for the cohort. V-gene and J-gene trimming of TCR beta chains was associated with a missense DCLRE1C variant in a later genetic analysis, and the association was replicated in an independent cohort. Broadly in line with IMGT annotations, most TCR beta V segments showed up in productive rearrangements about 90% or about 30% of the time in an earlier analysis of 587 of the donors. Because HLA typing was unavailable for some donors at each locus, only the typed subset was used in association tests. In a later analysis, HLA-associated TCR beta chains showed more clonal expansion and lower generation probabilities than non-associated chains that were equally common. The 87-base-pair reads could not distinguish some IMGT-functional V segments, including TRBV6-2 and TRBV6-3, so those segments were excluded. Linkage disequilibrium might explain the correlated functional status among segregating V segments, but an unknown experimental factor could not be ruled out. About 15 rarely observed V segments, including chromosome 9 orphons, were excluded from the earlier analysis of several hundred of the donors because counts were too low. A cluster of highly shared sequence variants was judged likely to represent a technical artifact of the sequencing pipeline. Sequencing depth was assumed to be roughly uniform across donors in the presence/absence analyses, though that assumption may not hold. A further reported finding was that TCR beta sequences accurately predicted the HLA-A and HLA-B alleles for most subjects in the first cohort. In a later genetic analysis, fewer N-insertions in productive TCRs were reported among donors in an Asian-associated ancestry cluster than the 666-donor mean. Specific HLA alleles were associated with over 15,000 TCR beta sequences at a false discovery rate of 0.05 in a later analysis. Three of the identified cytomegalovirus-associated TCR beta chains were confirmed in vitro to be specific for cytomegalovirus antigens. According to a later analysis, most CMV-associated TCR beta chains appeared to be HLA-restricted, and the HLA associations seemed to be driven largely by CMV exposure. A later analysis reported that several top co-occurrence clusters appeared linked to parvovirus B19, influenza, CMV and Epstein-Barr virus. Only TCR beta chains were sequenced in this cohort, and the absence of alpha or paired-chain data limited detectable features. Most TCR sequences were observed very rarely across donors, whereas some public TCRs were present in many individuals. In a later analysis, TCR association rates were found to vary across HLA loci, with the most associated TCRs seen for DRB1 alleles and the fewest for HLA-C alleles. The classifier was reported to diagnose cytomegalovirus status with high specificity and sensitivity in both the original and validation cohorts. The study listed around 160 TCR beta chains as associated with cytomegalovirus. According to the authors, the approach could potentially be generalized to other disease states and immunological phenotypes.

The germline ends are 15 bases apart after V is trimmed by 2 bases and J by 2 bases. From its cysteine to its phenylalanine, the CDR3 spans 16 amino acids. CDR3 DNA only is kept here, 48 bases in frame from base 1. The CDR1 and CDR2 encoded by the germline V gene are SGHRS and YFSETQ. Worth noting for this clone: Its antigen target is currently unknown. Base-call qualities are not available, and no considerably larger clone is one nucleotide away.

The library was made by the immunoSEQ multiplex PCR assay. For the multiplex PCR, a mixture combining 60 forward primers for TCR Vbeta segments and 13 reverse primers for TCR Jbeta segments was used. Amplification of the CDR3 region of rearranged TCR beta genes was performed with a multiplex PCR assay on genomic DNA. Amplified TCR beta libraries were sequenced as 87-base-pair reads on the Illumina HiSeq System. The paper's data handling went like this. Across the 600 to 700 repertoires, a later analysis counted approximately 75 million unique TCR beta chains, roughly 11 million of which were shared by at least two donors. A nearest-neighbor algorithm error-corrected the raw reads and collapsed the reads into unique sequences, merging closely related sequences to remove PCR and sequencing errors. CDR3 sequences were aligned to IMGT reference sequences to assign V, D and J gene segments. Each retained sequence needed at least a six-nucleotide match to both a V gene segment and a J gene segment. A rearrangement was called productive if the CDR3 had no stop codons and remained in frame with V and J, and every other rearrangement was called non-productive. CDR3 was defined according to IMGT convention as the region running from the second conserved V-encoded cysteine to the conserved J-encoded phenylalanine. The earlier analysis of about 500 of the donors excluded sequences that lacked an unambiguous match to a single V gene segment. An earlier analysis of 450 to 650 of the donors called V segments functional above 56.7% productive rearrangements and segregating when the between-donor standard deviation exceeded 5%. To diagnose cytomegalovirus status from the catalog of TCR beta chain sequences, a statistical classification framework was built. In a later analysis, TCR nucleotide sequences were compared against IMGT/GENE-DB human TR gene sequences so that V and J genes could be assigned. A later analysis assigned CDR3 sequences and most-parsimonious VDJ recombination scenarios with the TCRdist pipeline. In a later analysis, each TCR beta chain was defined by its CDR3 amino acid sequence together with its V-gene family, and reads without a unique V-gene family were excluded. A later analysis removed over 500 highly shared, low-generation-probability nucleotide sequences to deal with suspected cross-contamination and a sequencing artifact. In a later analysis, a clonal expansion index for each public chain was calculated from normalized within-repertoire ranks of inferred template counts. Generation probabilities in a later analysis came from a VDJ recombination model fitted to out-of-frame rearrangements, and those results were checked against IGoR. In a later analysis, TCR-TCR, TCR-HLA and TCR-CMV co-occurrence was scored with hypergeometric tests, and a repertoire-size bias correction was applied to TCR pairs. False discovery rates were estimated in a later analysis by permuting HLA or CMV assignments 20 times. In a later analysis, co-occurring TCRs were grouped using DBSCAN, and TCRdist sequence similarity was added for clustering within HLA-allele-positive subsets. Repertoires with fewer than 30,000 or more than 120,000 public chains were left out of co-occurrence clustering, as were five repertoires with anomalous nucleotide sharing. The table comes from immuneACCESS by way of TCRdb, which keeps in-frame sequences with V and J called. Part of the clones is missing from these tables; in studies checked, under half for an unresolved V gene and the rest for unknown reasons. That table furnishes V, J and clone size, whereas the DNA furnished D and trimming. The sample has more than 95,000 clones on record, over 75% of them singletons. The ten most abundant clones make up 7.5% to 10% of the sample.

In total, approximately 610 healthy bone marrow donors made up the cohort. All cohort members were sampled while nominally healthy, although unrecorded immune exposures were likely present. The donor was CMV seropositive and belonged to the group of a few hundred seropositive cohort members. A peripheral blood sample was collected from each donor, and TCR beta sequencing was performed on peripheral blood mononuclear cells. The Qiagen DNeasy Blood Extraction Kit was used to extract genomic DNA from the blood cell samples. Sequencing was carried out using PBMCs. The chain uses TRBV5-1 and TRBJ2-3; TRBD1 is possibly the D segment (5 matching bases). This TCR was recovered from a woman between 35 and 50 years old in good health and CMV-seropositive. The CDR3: CASSLLQALPTDTQYF. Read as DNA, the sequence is TGCGCCAGCAGCTTATTACAGGCACTCCCCACAGATACGCAGTATTTT.